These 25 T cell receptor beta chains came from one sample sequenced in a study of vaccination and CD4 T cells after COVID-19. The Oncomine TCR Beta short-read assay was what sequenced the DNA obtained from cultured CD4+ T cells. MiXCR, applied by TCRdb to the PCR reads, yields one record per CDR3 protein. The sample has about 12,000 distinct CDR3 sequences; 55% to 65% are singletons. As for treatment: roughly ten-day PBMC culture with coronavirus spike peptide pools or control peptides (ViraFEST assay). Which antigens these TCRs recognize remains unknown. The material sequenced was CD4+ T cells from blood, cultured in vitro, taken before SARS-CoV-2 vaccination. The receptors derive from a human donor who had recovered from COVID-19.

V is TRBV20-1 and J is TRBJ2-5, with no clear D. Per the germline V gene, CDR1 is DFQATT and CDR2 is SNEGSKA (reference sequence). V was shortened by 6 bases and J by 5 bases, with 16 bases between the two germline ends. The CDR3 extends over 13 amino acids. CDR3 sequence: CSANPGSRETQYF. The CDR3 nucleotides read TGCAGTGCCAACCCCGGGTCGCGGGAGACCCAGTACTTC.

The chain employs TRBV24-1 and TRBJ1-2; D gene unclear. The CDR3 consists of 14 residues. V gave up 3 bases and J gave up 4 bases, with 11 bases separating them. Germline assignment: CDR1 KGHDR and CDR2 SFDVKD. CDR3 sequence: CATSDKDGLYGYTF. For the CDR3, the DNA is TGTGCCACCAGTGATAAGGACGGCCTCTATGGCTACACCTTC.

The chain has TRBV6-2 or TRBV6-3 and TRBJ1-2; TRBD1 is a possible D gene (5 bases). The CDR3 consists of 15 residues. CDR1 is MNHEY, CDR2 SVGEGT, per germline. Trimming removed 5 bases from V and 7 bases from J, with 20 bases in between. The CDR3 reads CASSGRAGNIGGYTF. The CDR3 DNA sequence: TGTGCCAGCAGTGGCCGGGCAGGGAATATTGGTGGCTACACCTTC.

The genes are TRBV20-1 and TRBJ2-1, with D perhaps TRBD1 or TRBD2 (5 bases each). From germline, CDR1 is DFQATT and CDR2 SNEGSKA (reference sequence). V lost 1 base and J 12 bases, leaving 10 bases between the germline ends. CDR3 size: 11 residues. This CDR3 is CSARATRGQFF. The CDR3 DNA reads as TGCAGTGCTAGAGCAACGAGGGGGCAGTTCTTC.

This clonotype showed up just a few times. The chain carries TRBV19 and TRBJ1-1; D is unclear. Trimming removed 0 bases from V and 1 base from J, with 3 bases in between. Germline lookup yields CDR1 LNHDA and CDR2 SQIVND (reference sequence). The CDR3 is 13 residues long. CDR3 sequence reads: CASSIDGNTEAFF. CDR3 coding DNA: TGTGCCAGTAGTATAGACGGGAACACTGAAGCTTTCTTT.

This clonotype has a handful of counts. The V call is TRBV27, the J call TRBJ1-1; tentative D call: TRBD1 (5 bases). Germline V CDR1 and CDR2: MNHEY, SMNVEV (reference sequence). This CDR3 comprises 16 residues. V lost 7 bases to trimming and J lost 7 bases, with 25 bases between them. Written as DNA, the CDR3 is TGTGCCAGCATAAGTTTTGTGGGGACGGCGGGAAGTGAAGCTTTCTTT. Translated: CASISFVGTAGSEAFF.

CDR3 DNA sequence: TGTGCCAGTAGTCAGGTGAGACAGATCTATGGCTACACCTTC. It codes for CASSQVRQIYGYTF. V and J are TRBV19 and TRBJ1-2; D possibly corresponds to TRBD1 (5 bases). Deletions cut 5 bases from V and 4 bases from J, with 14 bases between. This CDR3 region has 14 residues. Germline CDR1 reads LNHDA; CDR2 reads SQIVND (reference sequence).

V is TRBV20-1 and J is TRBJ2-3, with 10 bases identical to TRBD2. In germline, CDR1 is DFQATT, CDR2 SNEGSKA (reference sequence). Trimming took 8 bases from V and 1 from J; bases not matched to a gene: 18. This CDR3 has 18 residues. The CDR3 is CSLTSSGGPEGGTDTQYF. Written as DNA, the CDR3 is TGCAGTTTAACCAGTAGCGGGGGGCCAGAGGGTGGCACAGATACGCAGTATTTT.

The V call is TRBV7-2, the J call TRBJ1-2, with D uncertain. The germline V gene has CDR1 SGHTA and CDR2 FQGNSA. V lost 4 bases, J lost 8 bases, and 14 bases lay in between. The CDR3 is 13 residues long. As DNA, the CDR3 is TGTGCCAGCAGCTCAACCGGGCCCGCCGGCTACACCTTC. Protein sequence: CASSSTGPAGYTF.

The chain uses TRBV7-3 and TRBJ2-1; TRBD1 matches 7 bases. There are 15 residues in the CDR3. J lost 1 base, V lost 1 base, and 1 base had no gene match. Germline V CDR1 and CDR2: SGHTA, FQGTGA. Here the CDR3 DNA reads TGTGCCAGCAGCTTAAGACAGGGATCCTACAATGAGCAGTTCTTC. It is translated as CASSLRQGSYNEQFF.

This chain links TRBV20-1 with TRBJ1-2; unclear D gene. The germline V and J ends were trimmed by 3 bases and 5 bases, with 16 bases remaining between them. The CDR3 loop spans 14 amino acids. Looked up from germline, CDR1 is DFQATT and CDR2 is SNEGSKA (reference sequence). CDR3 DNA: TGCAGTGCTAGGAGAAGGGATACCGAATATGGCTACACCTTC. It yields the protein CSARRRDTEYGYTF.

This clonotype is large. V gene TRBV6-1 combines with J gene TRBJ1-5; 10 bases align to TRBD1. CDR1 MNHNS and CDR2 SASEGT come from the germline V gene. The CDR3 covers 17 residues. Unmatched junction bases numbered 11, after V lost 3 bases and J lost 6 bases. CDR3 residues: CASSEHLPGQGSQPQHF. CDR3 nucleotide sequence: TGTGCCAGCAGTGAGCACTTACCGGGACAGGGGAGTCAGCCCCAGCATTTT.

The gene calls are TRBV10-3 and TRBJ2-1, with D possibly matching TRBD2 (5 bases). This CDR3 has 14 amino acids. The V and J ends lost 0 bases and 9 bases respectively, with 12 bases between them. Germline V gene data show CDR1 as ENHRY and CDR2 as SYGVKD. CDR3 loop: CAISESQLAGEQFF. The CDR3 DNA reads TGTGCCATCAGTGAGTCCCAGTTGGCGGGTGAGCAGTTCTTC.

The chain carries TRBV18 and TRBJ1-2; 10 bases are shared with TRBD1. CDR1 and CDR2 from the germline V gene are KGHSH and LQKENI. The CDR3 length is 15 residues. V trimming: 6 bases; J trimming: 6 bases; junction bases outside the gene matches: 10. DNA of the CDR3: TGTGCCAGCTCCCTCGACAGGGGGCCAAGCGATGGCTACACCTTC. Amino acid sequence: CASSLDRGPSDGYTF.

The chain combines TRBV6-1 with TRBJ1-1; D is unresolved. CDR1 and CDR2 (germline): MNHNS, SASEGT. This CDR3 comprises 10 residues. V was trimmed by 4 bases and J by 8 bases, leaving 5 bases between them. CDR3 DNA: TGTGCCAGCAGTGTCGGGGAAGCTTTCTTT. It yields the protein CASSVGEAFF.

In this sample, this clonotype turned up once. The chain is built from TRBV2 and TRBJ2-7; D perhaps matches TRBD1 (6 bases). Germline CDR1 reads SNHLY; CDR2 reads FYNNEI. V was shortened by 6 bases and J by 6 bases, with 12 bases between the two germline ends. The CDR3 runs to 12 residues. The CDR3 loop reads CASRATGTEQYF. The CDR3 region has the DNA TGTGCCAGCAGGGCAACAGGGACCGAGCAGTACTTC.

In nucleotides, the CDR3 is TGTGCCAGCAGCGCGAGCCTCGGGGTTGGCTACACCTTC. Amino acids: CASSASLGVGYTF. This rearrangement joins TRBV6-1 to TRBJ1-2; D ambiguous. Deletions cut 6 bases from V and 7 bases from J, with 15 bases between. The CDR3 loop spans 13 amino acids. Germline V gives CDR1 MNHNS, CDR2 SASEGT.

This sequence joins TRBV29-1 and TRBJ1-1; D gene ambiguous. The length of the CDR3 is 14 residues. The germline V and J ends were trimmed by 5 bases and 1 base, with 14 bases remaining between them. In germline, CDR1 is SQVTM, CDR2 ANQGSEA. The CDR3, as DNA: TGCAGCGTTCGGCCGTACACTGCGAACACTGAAGCTTTCTTT. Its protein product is CSVRPYTANTEAFF.

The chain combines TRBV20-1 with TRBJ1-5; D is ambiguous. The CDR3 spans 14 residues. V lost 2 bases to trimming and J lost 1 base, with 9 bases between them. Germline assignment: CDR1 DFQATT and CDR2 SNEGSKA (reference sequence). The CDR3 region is CSARIGRSNQPQHF. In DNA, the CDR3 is TGCAGTGCTAGAATTGGGAGAAGCAATCAGCCCCAGCATTTT.

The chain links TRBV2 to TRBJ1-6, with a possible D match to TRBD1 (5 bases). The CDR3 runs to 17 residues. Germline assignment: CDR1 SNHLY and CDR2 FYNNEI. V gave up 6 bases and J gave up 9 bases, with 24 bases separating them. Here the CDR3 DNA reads TGTGCCAGCAGCGGAATCCCATTCCAGGGACCTTCTTCACCCCTCCACTTT. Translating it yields CASSGIPFQGPSSPLHF.

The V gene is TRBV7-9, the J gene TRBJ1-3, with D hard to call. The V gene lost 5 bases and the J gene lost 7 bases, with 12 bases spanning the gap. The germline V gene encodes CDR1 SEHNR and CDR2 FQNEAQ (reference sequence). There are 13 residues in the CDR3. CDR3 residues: CASSPYRHNTIYF. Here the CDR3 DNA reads TGTGCCAGCAGCCCTTACCGACACAACACCATATATTTT.

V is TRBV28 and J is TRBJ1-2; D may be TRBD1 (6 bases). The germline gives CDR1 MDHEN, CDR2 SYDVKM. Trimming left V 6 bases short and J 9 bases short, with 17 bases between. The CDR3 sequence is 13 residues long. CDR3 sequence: CASRTTGRYSYTF. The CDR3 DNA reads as TGTGCCAGCAGAACTACAGGGAGGTATAGCTACACCTTC.

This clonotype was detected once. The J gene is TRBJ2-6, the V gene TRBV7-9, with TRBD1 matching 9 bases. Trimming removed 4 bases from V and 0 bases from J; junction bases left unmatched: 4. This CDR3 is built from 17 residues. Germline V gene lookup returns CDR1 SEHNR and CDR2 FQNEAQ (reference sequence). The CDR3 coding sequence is TGTGCCAGCAGCTCCGGGACAGGGAACTCTGGGGCCAACGTCCTGACTTTC. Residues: CASSSGTGNSGANVLTF.

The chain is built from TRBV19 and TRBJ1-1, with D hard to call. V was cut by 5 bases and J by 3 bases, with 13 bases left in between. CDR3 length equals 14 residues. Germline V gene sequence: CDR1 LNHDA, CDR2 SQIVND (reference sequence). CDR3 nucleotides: TGTGCCAGTAGTGGGGTCCAAGCGGACACTGAAGCTTTCTTT. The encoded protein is CASSGVQADTEAFF.

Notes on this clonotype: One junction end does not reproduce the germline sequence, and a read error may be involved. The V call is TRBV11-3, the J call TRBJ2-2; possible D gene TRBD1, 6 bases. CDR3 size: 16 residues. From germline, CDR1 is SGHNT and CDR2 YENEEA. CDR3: CTSSLGLLRGTGELFF. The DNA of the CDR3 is TGTACCAGCAGCTTAGGTCTCCTCAGGGGCACCGGGGAGCTGTTTTTT.